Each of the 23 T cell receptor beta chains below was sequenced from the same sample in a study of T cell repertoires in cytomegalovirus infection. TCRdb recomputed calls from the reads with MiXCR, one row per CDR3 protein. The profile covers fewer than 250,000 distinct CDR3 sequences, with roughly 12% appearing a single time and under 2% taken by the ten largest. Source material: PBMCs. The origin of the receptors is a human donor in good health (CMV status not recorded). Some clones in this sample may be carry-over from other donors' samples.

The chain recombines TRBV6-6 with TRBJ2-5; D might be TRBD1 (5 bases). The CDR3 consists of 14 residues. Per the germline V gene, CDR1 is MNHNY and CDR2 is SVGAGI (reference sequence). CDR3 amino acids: CSRSYGSAGETQYF. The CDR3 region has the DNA TGTTCCCGCAGTTACGGATCTGCAGGGGAGACCCAGTACTTC.

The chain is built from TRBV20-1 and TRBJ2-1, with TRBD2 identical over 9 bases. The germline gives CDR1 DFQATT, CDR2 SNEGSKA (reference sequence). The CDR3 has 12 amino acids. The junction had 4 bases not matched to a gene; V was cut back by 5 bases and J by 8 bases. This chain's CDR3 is CSAWTSEDEQFF. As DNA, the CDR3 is TGCAGTGCTTGGACTAGCGAGGATGAGCAGTTCTTC.

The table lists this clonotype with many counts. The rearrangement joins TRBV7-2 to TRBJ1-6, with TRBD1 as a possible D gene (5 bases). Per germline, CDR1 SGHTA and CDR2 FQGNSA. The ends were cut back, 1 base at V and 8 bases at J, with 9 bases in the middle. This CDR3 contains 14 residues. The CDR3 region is CASSLDLGDSPLHF. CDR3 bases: TGTGCCAGCAGCTTAGATTTAGGGGATTCACCCCTCCACTTT. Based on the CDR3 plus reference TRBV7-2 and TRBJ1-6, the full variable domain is GAGVSQSPSNKVTEKGKDVELRCDPISGHTALYWYRQSLGQGLEFLIYFQGNSAPDKSGLPSDRFSAERTGGSVSTLTIQRTQQEDSAVYLCASSLDLGDSPLHFGNGTRLTVT.

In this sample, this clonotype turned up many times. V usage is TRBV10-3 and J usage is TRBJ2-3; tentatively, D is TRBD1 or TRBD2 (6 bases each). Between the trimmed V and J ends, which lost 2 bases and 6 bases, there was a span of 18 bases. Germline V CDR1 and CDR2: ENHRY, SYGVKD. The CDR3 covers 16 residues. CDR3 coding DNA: TGTGCCATCAGTGAGCCTTTCACAGGGAGGACGGATACGCAGTATTTT. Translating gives CAISEPFTGRTDTQYF.

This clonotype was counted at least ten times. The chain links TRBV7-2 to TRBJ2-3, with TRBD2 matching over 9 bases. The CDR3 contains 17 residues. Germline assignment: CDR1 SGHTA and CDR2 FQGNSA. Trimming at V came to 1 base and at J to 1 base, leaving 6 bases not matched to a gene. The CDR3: CASSLVRGGGGTDTQYF. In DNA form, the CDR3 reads TGTGCCAGCAGCTTAGTCCGCGGGGGGGGGGGCACAGATACGCAGTATTTT. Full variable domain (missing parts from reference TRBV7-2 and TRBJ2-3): GAGVSQSPSNKVTEKGKDVELRCDPISGHTALYWYRQSLGQGLEFLIYFQGNSAPDKSGLPSDRFSAERTGGSVSTLTIQRTQQEDSAVYLCASSLVRGGGGTDTQYFGPGTRLTVL.

The CDR3: CASSLSGSTYEQYF. The CDR3 DNA reads as TGTGCCAGCAGTCTTAGCGGGAGCACCTACGAGCAGTACTTC. The chain couples TRBV6-8 to TRBJ2-7; the match to TRBD2 covers 9 bases. This CDR3 region has 14 residues. The junction had 4 bases not matched to a gene; V was cut back by 5 bases and J by 2 bases. Germline CDR1 and CDR2: MNHGY and SAAAGT.

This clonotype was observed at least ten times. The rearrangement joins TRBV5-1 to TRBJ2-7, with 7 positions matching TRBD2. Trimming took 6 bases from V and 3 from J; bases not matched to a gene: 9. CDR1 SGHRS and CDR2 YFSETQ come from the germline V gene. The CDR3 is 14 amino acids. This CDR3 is CASTPGLTLYEQYF. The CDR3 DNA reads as TGCGCCAGCACCCCGGGACTAACTCTCTACGAGCAGTACTTC.

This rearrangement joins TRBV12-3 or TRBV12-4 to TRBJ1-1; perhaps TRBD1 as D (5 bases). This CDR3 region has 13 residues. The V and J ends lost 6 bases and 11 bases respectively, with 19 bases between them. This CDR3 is CASSPPRPGVAFF. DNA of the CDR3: TGTGCCAGCAGCCCCCCCCGCCCGGGGGTCGCTTTCTTT.

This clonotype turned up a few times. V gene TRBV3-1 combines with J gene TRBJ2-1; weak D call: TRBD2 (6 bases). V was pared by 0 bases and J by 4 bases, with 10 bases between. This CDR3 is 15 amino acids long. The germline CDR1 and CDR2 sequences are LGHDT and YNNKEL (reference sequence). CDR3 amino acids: CASSQDSGGYNEQFF. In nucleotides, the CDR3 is TGTGCCAGCAGCCAAGATTCTGGGGGGTACAATGAGCAGTTCTTC.

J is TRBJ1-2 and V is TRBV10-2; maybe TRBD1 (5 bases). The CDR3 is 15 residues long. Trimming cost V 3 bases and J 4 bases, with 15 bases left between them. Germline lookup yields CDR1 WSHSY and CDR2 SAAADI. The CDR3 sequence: CASSDAGRAPYGYTF. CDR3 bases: TGCGCCAGCAGTGACGCCGGCAGGGCCCCCTATGGCTACACCTTC.

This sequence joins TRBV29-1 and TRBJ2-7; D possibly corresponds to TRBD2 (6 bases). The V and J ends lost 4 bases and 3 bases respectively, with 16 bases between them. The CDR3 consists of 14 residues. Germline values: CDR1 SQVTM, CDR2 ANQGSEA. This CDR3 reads CSVAHRGFSYEQYF. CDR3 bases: TGCAGCGTTGCCCACCGGGGGTTTAGCTACGAGCAGTACTTC.

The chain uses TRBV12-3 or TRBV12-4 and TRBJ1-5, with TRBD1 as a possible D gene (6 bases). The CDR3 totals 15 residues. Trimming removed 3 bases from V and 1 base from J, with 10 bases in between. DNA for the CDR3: TGTGCCAGCAGTTTTATGGACAGAAGCAATCAGCCCCAGCATTTT. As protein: CASSFMDRSNQPQHF.

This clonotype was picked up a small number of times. The CDR3 DNA sequence: TGCAGCGTTGGGGGGCAACTTGAAGCTGAAGCTTTCTTT. It yields the protein CSVGGQLEAEAFF. V and J are TRBV29-1 and TRBJ1-1; D might be TRBD1 (6 bases). V dropped 4 bases and J dropped 6 bases, with 15 bases sitting between them. Germline V gene sequence: CDR1 SQVTM, CDR2 ANQGSEA. This CDR3 has 13 residues.

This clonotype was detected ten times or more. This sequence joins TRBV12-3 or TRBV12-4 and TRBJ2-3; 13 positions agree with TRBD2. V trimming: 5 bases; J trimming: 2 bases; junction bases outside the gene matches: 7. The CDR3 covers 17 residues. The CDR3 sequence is CASSRTSGRGPTDTQYF. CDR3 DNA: TGTGCCAGCAGTCGCACTAGCGGGAGGGGCCCCACAGATACGCAGTATTTT.

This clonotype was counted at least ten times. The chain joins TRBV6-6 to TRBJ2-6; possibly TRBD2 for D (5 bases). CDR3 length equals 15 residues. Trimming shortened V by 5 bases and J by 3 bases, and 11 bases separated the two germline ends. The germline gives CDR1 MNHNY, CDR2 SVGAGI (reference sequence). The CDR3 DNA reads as TGTGCCAGCAGTGCTCTCGGGATTGGGGCCAACGTCCTGACTTTC. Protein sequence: CASSALGIGANVLTF.

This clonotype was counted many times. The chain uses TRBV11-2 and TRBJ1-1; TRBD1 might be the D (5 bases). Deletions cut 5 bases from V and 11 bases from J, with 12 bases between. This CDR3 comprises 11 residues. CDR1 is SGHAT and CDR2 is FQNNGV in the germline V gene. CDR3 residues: CASSPGTGAFF. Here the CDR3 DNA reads TGTGCCAGCAGCCCCGGGACTGGGGCTTTCTTT.

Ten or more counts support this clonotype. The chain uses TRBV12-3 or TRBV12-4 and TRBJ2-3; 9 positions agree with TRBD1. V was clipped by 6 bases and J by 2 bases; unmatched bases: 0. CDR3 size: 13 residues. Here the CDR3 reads CASRQGATDTQYF. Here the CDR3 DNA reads TGTGCCAGCAGACAGGGGGCCACAGATACGCAGTATTTT.

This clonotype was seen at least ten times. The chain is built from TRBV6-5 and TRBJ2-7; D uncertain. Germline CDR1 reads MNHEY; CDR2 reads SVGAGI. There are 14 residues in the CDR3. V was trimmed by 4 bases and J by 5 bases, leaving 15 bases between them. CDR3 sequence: CASSSPVVANEQYF. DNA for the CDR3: TGTGCCAGCAGTTCCCCAGTCGTTGCGAACGAGCAGTACTTC.

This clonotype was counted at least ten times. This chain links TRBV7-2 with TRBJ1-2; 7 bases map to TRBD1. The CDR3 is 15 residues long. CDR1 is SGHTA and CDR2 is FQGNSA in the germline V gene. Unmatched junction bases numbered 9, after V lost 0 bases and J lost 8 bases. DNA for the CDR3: TGTGCCAGCAGCTTAGCGAGGAGGGGGCAGGTCGGCTACACCTTC. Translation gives CASSLARRGQVGYTF.

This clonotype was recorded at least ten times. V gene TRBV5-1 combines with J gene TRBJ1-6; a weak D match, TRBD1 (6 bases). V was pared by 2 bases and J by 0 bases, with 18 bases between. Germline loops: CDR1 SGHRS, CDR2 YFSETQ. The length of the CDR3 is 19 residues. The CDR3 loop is CASSFRGTGISSYNSPLHF. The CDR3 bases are TGCGCCAGCAGCTTCCGAGGCACAGGGATTAGCTCCTATAATTCACCCCTCCACTTT.

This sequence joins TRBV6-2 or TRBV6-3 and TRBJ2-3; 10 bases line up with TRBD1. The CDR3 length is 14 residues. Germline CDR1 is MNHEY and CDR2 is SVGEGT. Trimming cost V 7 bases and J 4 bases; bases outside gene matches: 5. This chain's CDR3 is CASTRDRGSDTQYF. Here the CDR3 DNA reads TGTGCCAGCACCCGGGACAGGGGATCAGATACGCAGTATTTT.

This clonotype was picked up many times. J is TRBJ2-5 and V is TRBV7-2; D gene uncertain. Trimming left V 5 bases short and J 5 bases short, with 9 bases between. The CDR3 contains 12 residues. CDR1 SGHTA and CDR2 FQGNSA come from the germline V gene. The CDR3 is CASSPNGETQYF. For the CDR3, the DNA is TGTGCCAGCAGCCCAAACGGGGAGACCCAGTACTTC. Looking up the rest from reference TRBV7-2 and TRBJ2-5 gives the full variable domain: GAGVSQSPSNKVTEKGKDVELRCDPISGHTALYWYRQSLGQGLEFLIYFQGNSAPDKSGLPSDRFSAERTGGSVSTLTIQRTQQEDSAVYLCASSPNGETQYFGPGTRLLVL.

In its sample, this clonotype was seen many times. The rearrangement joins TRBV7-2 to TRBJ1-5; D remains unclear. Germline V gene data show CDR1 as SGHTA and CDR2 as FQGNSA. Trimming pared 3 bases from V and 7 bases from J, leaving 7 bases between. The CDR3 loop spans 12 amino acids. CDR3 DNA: TGTGCCAGCAGCTTGTCCGAACAGCCCCAGCATTTT. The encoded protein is CASSLSEQPQHF. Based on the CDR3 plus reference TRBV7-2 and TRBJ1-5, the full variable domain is GAGVSQSPSNKVTEKGKDVELRCDPISGHTALYWYRQSLGQGLEFLIYFQGNSAPDKSGLPSDRFSAERTGGSVSTLTIQRTQQEDSAVYLCASSLSEQPQHFGDGTRLSIL.